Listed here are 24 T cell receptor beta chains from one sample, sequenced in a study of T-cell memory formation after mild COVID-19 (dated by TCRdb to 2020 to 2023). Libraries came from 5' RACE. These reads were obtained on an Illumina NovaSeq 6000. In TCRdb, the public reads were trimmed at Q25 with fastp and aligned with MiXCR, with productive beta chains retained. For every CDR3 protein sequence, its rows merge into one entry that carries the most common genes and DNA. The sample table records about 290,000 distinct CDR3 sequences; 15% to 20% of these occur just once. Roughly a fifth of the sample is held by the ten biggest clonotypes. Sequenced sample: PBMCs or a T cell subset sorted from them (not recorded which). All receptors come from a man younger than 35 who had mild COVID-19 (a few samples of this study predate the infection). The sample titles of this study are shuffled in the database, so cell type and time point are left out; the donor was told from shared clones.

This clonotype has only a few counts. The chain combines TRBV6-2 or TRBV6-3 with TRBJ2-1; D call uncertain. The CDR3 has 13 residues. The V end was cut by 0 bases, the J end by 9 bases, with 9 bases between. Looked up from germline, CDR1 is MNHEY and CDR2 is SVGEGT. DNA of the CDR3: TGTGCCAGCAGTTACTCGACCCCCCCTGAGCAGTTCTTC. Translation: CASSYSTPPEQFF.

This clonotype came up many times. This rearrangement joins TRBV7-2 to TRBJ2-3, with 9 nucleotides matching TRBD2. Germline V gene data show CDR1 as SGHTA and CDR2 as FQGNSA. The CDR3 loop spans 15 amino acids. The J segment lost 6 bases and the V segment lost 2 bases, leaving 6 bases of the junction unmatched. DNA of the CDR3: TGTGCCAGCAGCTTAATAGCGGGGGCGGGGGATACGCAGTATTTT. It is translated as CASSLIAGAGDTQYF.

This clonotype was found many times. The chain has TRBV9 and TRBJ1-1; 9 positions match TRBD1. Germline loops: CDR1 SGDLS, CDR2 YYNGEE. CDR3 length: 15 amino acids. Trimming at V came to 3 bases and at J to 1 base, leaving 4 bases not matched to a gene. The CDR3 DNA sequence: TGTGCCAGCAGCGCCGGGACAGGGTCGAACACTGAAGCTTTCTTT. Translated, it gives CASSAGTGSNTEAFF.

The CDR3 nucleotides read TGCAGTGCTAACTCTCTCCAGCGGGGACAAGAGACCCAGTACTTC. Translation gives CSANSLQRGQETQYF. The chain carries TRBV20-1 and TRBJ2-5, with 7 nucleotides matching TRBD2. The V gene end was trimmed by 4 bases and the J gene end by 2 bases; junction bases not matched to a gene: 10. The CDR3 is made up of 15 amino acids. Germline V gene sequence: CDR1 DFQATT, CDR2 SNEGSKA (reference sequence).

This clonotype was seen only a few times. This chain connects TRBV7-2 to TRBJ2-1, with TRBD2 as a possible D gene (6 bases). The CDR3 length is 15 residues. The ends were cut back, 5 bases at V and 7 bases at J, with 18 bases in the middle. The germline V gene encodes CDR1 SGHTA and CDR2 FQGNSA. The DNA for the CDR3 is TGTGCCAGCAGCACTGCCGCGGGGCCGGGTAATGAGCAGTTCTTC. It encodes CASSTAAGPGNEQFF.

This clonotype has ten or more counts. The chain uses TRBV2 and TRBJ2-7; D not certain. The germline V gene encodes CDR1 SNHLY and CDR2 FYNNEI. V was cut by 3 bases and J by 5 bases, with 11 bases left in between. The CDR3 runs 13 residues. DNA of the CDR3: TGTGCCAGCAGTGAGCCCTTCGAGGACGAGCAGTACTTC. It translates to CASSEPFEDEQYF.

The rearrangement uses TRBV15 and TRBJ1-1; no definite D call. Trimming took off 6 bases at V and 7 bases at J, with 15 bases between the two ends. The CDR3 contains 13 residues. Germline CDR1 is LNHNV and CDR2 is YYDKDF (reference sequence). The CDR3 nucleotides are TGTGCCACCAGGACGGTAGGGTTTTTTGAAGCTTTCTTT. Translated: CATRTVGFFEAFF.

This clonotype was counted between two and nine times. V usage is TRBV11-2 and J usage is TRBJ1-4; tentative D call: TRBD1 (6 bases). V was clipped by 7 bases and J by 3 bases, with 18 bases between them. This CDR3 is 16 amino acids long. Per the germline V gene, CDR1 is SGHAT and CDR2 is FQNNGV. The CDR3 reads CASNPYTGISNEKLFF. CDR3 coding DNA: TGTGCCAGCAACCCGTATACAGGGATATCTAATGAAAAACTGTTTTTT.

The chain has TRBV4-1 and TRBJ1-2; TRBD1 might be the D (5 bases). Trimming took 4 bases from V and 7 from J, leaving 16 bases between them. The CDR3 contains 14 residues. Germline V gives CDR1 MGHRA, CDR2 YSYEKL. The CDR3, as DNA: TGCGCCAGCAGCCTCGGGACCCCACTCTCTGGCTACACCTTC. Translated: CASSLGTPLSGYTF.

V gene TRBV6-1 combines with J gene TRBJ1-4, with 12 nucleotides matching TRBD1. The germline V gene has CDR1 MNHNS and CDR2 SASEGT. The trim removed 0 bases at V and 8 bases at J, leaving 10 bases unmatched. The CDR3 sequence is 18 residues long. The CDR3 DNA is TGTGCCAGCAGTGAAGCGCTGGGACAGGGGGCTCTAGGGGAAAAACTGTTTTTT. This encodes CASSEALGQGALGEKLFF.

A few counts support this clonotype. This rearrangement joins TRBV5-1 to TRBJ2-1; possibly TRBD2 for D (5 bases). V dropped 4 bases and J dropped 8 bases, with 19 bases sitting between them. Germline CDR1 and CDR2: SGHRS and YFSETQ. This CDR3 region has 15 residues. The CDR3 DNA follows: TGCGCCAGCAGCGTAAGCCGGGTCCCGGAGGATGAGCAGTTCTTC. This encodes CASSVSRVPEDEQFF.

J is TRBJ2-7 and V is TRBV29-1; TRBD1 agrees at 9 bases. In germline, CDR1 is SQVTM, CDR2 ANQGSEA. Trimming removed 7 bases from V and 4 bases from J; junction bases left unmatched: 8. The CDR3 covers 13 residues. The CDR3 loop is CSAAGTGFYEQYF. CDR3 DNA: TGCAGCGCCGCCGGGACAGGGTTTTACGAGCAGTACTTC.

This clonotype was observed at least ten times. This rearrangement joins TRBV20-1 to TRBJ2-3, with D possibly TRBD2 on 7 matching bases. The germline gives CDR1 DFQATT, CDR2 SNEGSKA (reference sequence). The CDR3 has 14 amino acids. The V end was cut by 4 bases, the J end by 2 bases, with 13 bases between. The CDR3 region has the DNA TGCAGTGCTACGAGGGGGGGTTTCACAGATACGCAGTATTTT. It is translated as CSATRGGFTDTQYF.

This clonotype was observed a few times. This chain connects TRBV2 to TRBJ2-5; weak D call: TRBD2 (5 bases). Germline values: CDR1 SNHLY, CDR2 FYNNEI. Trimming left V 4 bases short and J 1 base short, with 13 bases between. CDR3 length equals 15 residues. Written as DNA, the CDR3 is TGTGCCAGCAGTGTATACTCCCGGGGCCAAGAGACCCAGTACTTC. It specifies CASSVYSRGQETQYF. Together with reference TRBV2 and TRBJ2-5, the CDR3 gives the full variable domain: EPEVTQTPSHQVTQMGQEVILRCVPISNHLYFYWYRQILGQKVEFLVSFYNNEISEKSEIFDDQFSVERPDGSNFTLKIRSTKLEDSAMYFCASSVYSRGQETQYFGPGTRLLVL.

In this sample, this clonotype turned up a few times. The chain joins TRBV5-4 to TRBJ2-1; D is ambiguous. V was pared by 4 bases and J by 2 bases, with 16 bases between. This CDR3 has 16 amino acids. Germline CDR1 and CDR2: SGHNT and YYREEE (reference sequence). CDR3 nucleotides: TGTGCCAGCAGCCGGGCCGCAGTCTCCACCTACAATGAGCAGTTCTTC. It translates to CASSRAAVSTYNEQFF.

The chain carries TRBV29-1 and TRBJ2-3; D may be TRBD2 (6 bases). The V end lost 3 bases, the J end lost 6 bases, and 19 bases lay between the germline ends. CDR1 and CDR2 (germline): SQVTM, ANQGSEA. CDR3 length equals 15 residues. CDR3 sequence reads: CSVDGTSPRGDTQYF. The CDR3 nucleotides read TGCAGCGTTGACGGCACTAGCCCCCGGGGGGATACGCAGTATTTT.

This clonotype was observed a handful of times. CDR3 region: CASSSLQTGPSGNTIYF. CDR3 DNA sequence: TGTGCCAGCAGTTCTCTACAGACAGGGCCCTCTGGAAACACCATATATTTT. The chain has TRBV27 and TRBJ1-3, with TRBD1 matching over 7 bases. The junction had 9 bases not matched to a gene; V was cut back by 4 bases and J by 0 bases. CDR1 MNHEY and CDR2 SMNVEV come from the germline V gene (reference sequence). The CDR3 has 17 residues.

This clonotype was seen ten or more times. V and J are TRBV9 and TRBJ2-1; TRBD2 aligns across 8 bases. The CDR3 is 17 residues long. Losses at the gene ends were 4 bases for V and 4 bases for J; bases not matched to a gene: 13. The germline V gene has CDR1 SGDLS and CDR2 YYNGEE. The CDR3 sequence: CASSPGAASGSYNEQFF. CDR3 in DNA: TGTGCCAGCAGCCCTGGGGCGGCTAGCGGGTCTTACAATGAGCAGTTCTTC.

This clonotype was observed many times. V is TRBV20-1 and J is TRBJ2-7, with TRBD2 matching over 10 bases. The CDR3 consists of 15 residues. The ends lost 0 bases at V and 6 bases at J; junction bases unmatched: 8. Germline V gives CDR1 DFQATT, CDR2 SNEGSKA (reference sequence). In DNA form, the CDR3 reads TGCAGTGCTAGAGATGCTAGCGGGGGTCCGACCGAGCAGTACTTC. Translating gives CSARDASGGPTEQYF.

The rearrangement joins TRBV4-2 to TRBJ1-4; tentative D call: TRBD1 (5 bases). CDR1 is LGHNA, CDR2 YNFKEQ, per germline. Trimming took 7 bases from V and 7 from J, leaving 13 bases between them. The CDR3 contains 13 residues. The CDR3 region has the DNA TGTGCCAGCACCGGGACCTCGGGTGAAAAACTGTTTTTT. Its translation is CASTGTSGEKLFF.

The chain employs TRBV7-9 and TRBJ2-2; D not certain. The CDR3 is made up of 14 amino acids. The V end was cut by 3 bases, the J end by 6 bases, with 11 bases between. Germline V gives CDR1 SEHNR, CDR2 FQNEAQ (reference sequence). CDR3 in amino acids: CASSFTQSAGELFF. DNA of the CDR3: TGTGCCAGCAGCTTCACGCAGTCCGCCGGGGAGCTGTTTTTT.

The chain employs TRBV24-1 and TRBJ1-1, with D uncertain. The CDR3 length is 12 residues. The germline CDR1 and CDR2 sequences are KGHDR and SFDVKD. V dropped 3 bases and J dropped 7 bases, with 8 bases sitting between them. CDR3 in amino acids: CATSDLDGEAFF. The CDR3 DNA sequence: TGTGCCACCAGTGATCTGGACGGTGAAGCTTTCTTT.

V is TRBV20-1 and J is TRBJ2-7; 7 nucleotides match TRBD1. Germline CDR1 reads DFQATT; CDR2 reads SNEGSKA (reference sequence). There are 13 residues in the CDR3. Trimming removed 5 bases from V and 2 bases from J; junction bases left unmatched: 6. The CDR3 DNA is TGCAGTGCTTGGACAGGACAAACCTACGAGCAGTACGTC. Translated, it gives CSAWTGQTYEQYV.

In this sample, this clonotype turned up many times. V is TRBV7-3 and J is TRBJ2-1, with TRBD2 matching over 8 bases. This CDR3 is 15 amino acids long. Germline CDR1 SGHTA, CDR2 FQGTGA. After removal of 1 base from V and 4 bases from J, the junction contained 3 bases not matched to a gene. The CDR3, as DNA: TGTGCCAGCAGCTTAAGCGGGGGGCTTTACAATGAGCAGTTCTTC. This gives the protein CASSLSGGLYNEQFF.